The source of this T cell receptor beta chain is a study of early T cells in non-severe SARS-CoV-2 infection. Researchers tagged individual cDNA molecules with unique molecular identifiers. TCRdb recomputed calls from the 5' RACE reads with MiXCR, one row per CDR3 protein. The table has around 92,000 distinct CDR3 sequences, 11% seen once; the top ten hold around 4.7%. This CDR3 is built from 14 residues. Trimming shortened V by 4 bases and J by 6 bases, and 14 bases separated the two germline ends. The germline gives CDR1 SGHRS, CDR2 YFSETQ. The specimen was whole blood. The TCR comes from an adult who was a healthcare worker with PCR-confirmed SARS-CoV-2 infection or an uninfected control (not recorded which). The chain joins TRBV5-1 to TRBJ2-1; D possibly uses TRBD1 or TRBD2 (5 bases each). The CDR3 DNA reads TGCGCCAGCAGCACCGGGGCTGTCCTCAATGAGCAGTTCTTC. Its translation is CASSTGAVLNEQFF.